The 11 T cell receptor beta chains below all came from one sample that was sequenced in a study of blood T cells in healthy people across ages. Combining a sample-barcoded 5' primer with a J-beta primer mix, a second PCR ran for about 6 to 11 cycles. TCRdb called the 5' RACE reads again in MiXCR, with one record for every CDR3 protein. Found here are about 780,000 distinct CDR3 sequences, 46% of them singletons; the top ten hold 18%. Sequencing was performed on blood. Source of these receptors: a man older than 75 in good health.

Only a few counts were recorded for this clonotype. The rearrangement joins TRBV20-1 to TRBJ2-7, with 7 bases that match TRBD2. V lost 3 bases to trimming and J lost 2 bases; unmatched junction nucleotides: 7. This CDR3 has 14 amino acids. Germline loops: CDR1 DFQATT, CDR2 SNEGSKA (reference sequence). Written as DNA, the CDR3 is TGCAGTGCTAGTTATGCGGGAGCGACCTACGAGCAGTACTTC. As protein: CSASYAGATYEQYF.

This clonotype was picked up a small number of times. CDR3 residues: CSARRGGGTGDNEQFF. The CDR3, as DNA: TGCAGCGCAAGAAGGGGTGGCGGGACGGGAGACAATGAGCAGTTCTTC. The gene calls are TRBV29-1 and TRBJ2-1; maybe TRBD2 (6 bases). V was trimmed by 7 bases and J by 5 bases, leaving 24 bases between them. This CDR3 has 16 residues. From germline, CDR1 is SQVTM and CDR2 ANQGSEA.

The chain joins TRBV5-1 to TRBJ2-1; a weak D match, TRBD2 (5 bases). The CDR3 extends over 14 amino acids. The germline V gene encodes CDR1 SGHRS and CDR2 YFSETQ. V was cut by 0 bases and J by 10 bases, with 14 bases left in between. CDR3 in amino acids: CASSLGGGDYEQFF. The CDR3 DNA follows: TGCGCCAGCAGCTTGGGTGGCGGAGACTACGAGCAGTTCTTC.

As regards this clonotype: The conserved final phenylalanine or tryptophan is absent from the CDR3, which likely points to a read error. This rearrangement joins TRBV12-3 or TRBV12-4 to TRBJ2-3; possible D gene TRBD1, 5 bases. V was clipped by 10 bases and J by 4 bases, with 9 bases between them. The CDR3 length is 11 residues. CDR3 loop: CATGLSDTQYV. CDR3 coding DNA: TGTGCCACAGGGCTGTCAGATACGCAGTATGTT.

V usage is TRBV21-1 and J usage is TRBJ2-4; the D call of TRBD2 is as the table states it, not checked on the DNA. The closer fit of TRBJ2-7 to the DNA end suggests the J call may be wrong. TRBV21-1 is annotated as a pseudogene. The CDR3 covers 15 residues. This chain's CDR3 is CASTIGRAGNYEQYF. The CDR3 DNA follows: TGTGCCAGCACCATAGGTAGGGCCGGGAACTACGAGCAGTACTTC.

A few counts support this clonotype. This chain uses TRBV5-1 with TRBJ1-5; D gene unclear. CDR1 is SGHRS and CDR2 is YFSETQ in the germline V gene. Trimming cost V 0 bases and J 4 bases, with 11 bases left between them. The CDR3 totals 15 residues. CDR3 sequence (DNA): TGCGCCAGCAGCTTGGCCGGAGTGGGGAATCAGCCCCAGCATTTT. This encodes CASSLAGVGNQPQHF.

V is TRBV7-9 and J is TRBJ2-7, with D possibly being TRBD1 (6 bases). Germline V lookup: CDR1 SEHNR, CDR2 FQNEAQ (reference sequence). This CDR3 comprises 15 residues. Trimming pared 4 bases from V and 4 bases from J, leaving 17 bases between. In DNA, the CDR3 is TGTGCCAGCAGCTCCGCTAACAGGGTGGAGTACGAGCAGTACTTC. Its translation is CASSSANRVEYEQYF.

CDR3 DNA sequence: TGCAGTGCTAGACTTAGGCAGGGAGGCAATCAGCCCCAGCATTTT. Its translation is CSARLRQGGNQPQHF. This chain joins TRBV20-1 and TRBJ1-5, with D maybe TRBD1 (5 bases). Germline CDR1 reads DFQATT; CDR2 reads SNEGSKA (reference sequence). The CDR3 contains 15 residues. Trimming took off 2 bases at V and 2 bases at J, with 13 bases between the two ends.

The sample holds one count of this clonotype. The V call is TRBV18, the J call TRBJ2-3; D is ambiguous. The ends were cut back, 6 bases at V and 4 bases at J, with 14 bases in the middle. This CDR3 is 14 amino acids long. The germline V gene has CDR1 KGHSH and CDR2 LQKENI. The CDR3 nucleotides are TGTGCCAGCTCGCCCCAATTCCCTCCAGATACGCAGTATTTT. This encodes CASSPQFPPDTQYF.

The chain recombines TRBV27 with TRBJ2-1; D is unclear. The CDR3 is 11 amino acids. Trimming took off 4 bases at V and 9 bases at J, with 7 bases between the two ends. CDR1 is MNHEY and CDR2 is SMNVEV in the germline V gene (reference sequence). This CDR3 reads CASSSLGEQFF. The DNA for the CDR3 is TGTGCCAGCAGTTCCCTGGGTGAGCAGTTCTTC.

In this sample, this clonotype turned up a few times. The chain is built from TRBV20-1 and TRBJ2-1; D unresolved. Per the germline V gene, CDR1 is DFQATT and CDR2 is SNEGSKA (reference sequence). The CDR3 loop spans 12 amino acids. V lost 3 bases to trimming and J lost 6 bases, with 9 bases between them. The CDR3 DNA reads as TGCAGTGCTAGCGGTAGACCCAATGAGCAGTTCTTC. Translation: CSASGRPNEQFF.